The present TCR beta chain was sequenced within a study of blood T cells in healthy people across ages. This clonotype has just a few counts. Alongside a J-beta primer mix, a sample-barcoded 5' primer served in a second PCR lasting about 7 to 12 cycles. TCRdb reprocessed the 5' RACE reads with MiXCR, giving one entry per CDR3 protein. The profile shows 1.5 million to 2 million distinct CDR3 sequences, roughly 50% of them singletons. The source material was blood. The clonotype originates from a woman between 35 and 50 years old in good health.

The CDR3 coding sequence is TGTGCCAGCAGCAAAGGACCCAACCGGGACAGCTTAAAAGAGACCCAGTACTTC. Its translation: CASSKGPNRDSLKETQYF. This chain joins TRBV21-1 and TRBJ2-5; TRBD1, the D gene given by the table, was not confirmed from the DNA. TRBV21-1 is described as a pseudogene. CDR3 size: 18 residues.